The 30 T cell receptor beta chains given below trace back to one sample, sequenced in a study of cytomegalovirus exposure and HLA in healthy donors. The PCR contained 60 Vbeta and 13 Jbeta primers. Clones were read by immunoSEQ multiplex PCR, and TCRdb kept only the in-frame ones, dropping some. The sample records 200,000 to 300,000 clones, 82% being singletons. Specimen: PBMCs. These receptors all come from a woman aged 40 to 49 in good health and CMV-seropositive.

The sample holds one count of this clone. The J gene is TRBJ2-7, the V gene TRBV7-9; D is ambiguous. CDR3 length: 13 residues. The V end was cut by 8 bases, the J end by 1 base, with 12 bases between. Germline V gene lookup returns CDR1 SEHNR and CDR2 FQNEAQ (reference sequence). The chain's CDR3 is CASSLPVSYEQYF. As DNA, the CDR3 is TGTGCCAGCTCTTTACCGGTTTCCTACGAGCAGTACTTC.

The chain links TRBV4-2 to TRBJ2-4; 7 nucleotides match TRBD2. CDR1 LGHNA and CDR2 YNFKEQ come from the germline V gene. The length of the CDR3 is 15 residues. J lost 4 bases, V lost 0 bases, and 3 bases had no gene match. DNA for the CDR3: TGTGCCAGCAGCCAAGATACAGCGGGAAAAAACATTCAGTACTTC. It translates to CASSQDTAGKNIQYF.

This clone is a singleton in its sample. The chain employs TRBV10-1 and TRBJ2-5; 9 bases are shared with TRBD1. This CDR3 contains 16 residues. Trimming cost V 5 bases and J 3 bases; bases outside gene matches: 10. Germline V gives CDR1 WNHNN, CDR2 SYGVQD (reference sequence). CDR3 amino acids: CASSPGSGTGKETQYF. CDR3 bases: TGCGCCAGCAGTCCTGGCTCCGGGACAGGGAAAGAGACCCAGTACTTC.

The chain combines TRBV9 with TRBJ2-5, with D unresolved. CDR1 SGDLS and CDR2 YYNGEE come from the germline V gene. The CDR3 runs 13 residues. The germline V and J ends were trimmed by 0 bases and 5 bases, with 8 bases remaining between them. CDR3: CASSVGVEETQYF. CDR3 coding DNA: TGTGCCAGCAGCGTAGGGGTGGAGGAGACCCAGTACTTC.

This rearrangement joins TRBV10-3 to TRBJ2-5; 8 bases are a match to TRBD1. The assigned J gene may be wrong: the sequence end matches TRBJ2-7 better. The length of the CDR3 is 15 residues. CDR1 ENHRY and CDR2 SYGVKD come from the germline V gene. DNA of the CDR3: TGTGCCATCAGTGAGTCTCAGGGGGCTTCTTACGAGCAGTACTTC. Amino acids: CAISESQGASYEQYF.

The V gene is TRBV5-6, the J gene TRBJ1-1, with D unclear. The CDR3 has 15 amino acids. Germline V lookup: CDR1 SGHDT, CDR2 YYEEEE. The V end was cut by 2 bases, the J end by 1 base, with 12 bases between. The CDR3 protein is CASSFYAGSNTEAFF. CDR3 nucleotide sequence: TGTGCCAGCAGCTTCTATGCGGGATCGAACACTGAAGCTTTCTTT.

In its sample, this clone was seen once. V usage is TRBV7-9 and J usage is TRBJ1-3; tentatively, D is TRBD1 (5 bases). V lost 6 bases and J lost 2, with 11 bases in between. CDR1 is SEHNR, CDR2 FQNEAQ, per germline (reference sequence). The CDR3 loop spans 14 amino acids. In nucleotides, the CDR3 is TGTGCCAGCAGGGGGCACAGCACTGGAAACACCATATATTTT. Its translation: CASRGHSTGNTIYF.

This clone was detected only a few times. Other DNA sequences within the sample encode an identical CDR3. The CDR3 region is CASSPGQGTEAFF. DNA of the CDR3: TGTGCCAGCTCACCGGGACAGGGAACTGAAGCTTTCTTT. The rearrangement uses TRBV18 and TRBJ1-1; TRBD1 aligns across 9 bases. With 3 bases clipped from V and 5 bases from J, the junction kept 1 base outside the gene matches. The length of the CDR3 is 13 residues. CDR1 is KGHSH and CDR2 is LQKENI in the germline V gene.

To note about this clone: One end of the junction does not line up with germline, which may come from a read error. This chain joins TRBV7-7 and TRBJ2-7; D perhaps matches TRBD2 (5 bases). This CDR3 region has 18 residues. Germline V CDR1 and CDR2: SSHAT, FNYEAQ (reference sequence). The CDR3 DNA follows: TGTGCCAGCACCTTAAGTTCCCGAACCGGGATTGTAACCTACGAGCAGTACTTC. Residues: CASTLSSRTGIVTYEQYF. Full variable domain (outside the CDR3, taken from reference TRBV7-7 and TRBJ2-7): GAGVSQSPRYKVTKRGQDVTLRCDPISSHATLYWYQQALGQGPEFLTYFNYEAQPDKSGLPSDRFSAERPEGSISTLTIQRTEQRDSAMYRCASTLSSRTGIVTYEQYFGPGTRLTVT.

The chain employs TRBV6-1 and TRBJ2-7, with TRBD1 matching over 9 bases. This CDR3 is 15 amino acids long. Germline V gene data show CDR1 as MNHNS and CDR2 as SASEGT. The J segment lost 3 bases and the V segment lost 4 bases, leaving 7 bases of the junction unmatched. The CDR3, as DNA: TGTGCCAGCAGTGCCTCCGGGACAGGGAGCTACGAGCAGTACTTC. Encoded protein: CASSASGTGSYEQYF.

This clone showed up just a few times. The chain links TRBV20-1 to TRBJ1-4; a possible D gene is TRBD1 (6 bases). The germline CDR1 and CDR2 sequences are DFQATT and SNEGSKA (reference sequence). V was trimmed by 6 bases and J by 6 bases, leaving 8 bases between them. This CDR3 has 11 residues. This CDR3 reads CSASGDEKLFF. For the CDR3, the DNA is TGCAGTGCGTCAGGGGATGAAAAACTGTTTTTT.

V usage is TRBV27 and J usage is TRBJ1-2, with 8 bases matching TRBD1. Trimming cost V 3 bases and J 1 base; bases outside gene matches: 13. From germline, CDR1 is MNHEY and CDR2 SMNVEV (reference sequence). The CDR3 is made up of 18 amino acids. The CDR3, as DNA: TGTGCCAGCAGTTTTAGTCTTCCGGACAGGGAACGTAACTATGGCTACACCTTC. It codes for CASSFSLPDRERNYGYTF.

This chain links TRBV4-2 with TRBJ2-1; 9 bases fit TRBD2. In germline, CDR1 is LGHNA, CDR2 YNFKEQ. The CDR3 is 17 residues long. V gave up 0 bases and J gave up 4 bases; unmatched junction bases: 7. CDR3 region: CASSQESLAGRYNEQFF. CDR3 bases: TGTGCCAGCAGCCAAGAGTCCCTAGCGGGAAGGTACAATGAGCAGTTCTTC.

The chain recombines TRBV4-3 with TRBJ1-5; D is possibly TRBD1 (5 bases). Germline V gene data show CDR1 as LGHNA and CDR2 as YSLEER. V lost 4 bases to trimming and J lost 6 bases, with 16 bases between them. This CDR3 region has 15 residues. The CDR3 nucleotides read TGCGCCAGCAGCCTAGAGGGAGGGGCTGGTCAGCCCCAGCATTTT. This codes for CASSLEGGAGQPQHF.

The chain couples TRBV5-1 to TRBJ1-1; 8 positions match TRBD1. Losses at the gene ends were 3 bases for V and 3 bases for J; bases not matched to a gene: 13. This CDR3 comprises 17 residues. CDR1 and CDR2 from the germline V gene are SGHRS and YFSETQ. The CDR3 DNA sequence: TGCGCCAGCAGCTCTGGGACAGGTTCGTTTAGGGACACTGAAGCTTTCTTT. Its protein is CASSSGTGSFRDTEAFF.

The chain couples TRBV6-5 to TRBJ1-1; unclear D gene. The ends were cut back, 5 bases at V and 0 bases at J, with 13 bases in the middle. Per germline, CDR1 MNHEY and CDR2 SVGAGI. The CDR3 runs to 15 residues. The chain's CDR3 is CASSRVTVLNTEAFF. CDR3 DNA: TGTGCCAGCAGTAGAGTAACAGTATTGAACACTGAAGCTTTCTTT.

This clone was seen just once. The chain employs TRBV27 and TRBJ1-3; no definite D call. V dropped 2 bases and J dropped 4 bases, with 12 bases sitting between them. Germline CDR1 reads MNHEY; CDR2 reads SMNVEV (reference sequence). The CDR3 extends over 15 amino acids. CDR3 in DNA: TGTGCCAGCAGTTTACGTTATGGCGGAGGAAACACCATATATTTT. Translation: CASSLRYGGGNTIYF.

This clone was found once. This chain connects TRBV10-3 to TRBJ2-3, with 12 nucleotides matching TRBD2. Germline CDR1 ENHRY, CDR2 SYGVKD. This CDR3 has 14 amino acids. The V gene end was trimmed by 4 bases and the J gene end by 9 bases; junction bases not matched to a gene: 5. The CDR3: CAISGTSGNLTQYF. CDR3 bases: TGTGCCATCAGTGGGACTAGCGGGAATCTCACGCAGTATTTT.

The chain is built from TRBV29-1 and TRBJ2-1, with TRBD1 as a possible D gene (6 bases). From germline, CDR1 is SQVTM and CDR2 ANQGSEA. Between the trimmed V and J ends, which lost 4 bases and 0 bases, there was a span of 10 bases. The CDR3 has 14 amino acids. This chain's CDR3 is CSVALRGSYNEQFF. The CDR3 bases are TGCAGCGTTGCACTCAGGGGCTCCTACAATGAGCAGTTCTTC.

This clone appeared a few times. This chain uses TRBV9 with TRBJ2-5; 9 bases match TRBD2. The junction had 10 bases not matched to a gene; V was cut back by 3 bases and J by 1 base. The length of the CDR3 is 17 residues. In germline, CDR1 is SGDLS, CDR2 YYNGEE. CDR3 sequence: CASSGPLGGGAQETQYF. The CDR3 bases are TGTGCCAGCAGCGGCCCCCTGGGCGGGGGGGCCCAAGAGACCCAGTACTTC.

This chain joins TRBV19 and TRBJ2-2; D gene ambiguous. CDR1 LNHDA and CDR2 SQIVND come from the germline V gene (reference sequence). The CDR3 sequence is 15 residues long. Trimming took 9 bases from V and 0 from J, leaving 14 bases between them. For the CDR3, the DNA is TGTGCCAGCACCCCTAGTAGCACGAACACCGGGGAGCTGTTTTTT. This encodes CASTPSSTNTGELFF.

V gene TRBV2 combines with J gene TRBJ2-7; 9 bases match TRBD1. With 6 bases clipped from V and 5 bases from J, the junction kept 8 bases outside the gene matches. Germline-derived CDR1 and CDR2 are SNHLY and FYNNEI. The CDR3 runs 14 residues. The CDR3 sequence: CASSETGGLNEQYF. CDR3 DNA: TGTGCCAGCAGCGAGACAGGGGGGTTGAACGAGCAGTACTTC.

The chain carries TRBV30 and TRBJ2-3; TRBD2 matches at 14 bases. The CDR3 spans 18 residues. The trim removed 0 bases at V and 6 bases at J, leaving 11 bases unmatched. The germline V gene has CDR1 GTSNPN and CDR2 SVGIG (reference sequence). The CDR3 is CAWSVLSGLAGDFDTQYF. The CDR3 region has the DNA TGTGCCTGGAGTGTACTTTCGGGACTAGCGGGAGATTTTGATACGCAGTATTTT.

V gene TRBV10-3 combines with J gene TRBJ1-2; 9 bases are a match to TRBD1. The germline V gene encodes CDR1 ENHRY and CDR2 SYGVKD. V lost 6 bases to trimming and J lost 6 bases; unmatched junction nucleotides: 8. This CDR3 comprises 14 residues. CDR3: CAIRGDRDGDGYTF. The DNA of the CDR3 is TGTGCCATCAGGGGGGACAGGGACGGCGATGGCTACACCTTC.

This chain connects TRBV30 to TRBJ1-3; D is unresolved. Between the trimmed V and J ends, which lost 5 bases and 0 bases, there was a span of 11 bases. CDR3 size: 14 residues. The germline gives CDR1 GTSNPN, CDR2 SVGIG (reference sequence). The CDR3 loop reads CAWAPSVSGNTIYF. The CDR3 bases are TGTGCCTGGGCTCCATCAGTCTCTGGAAACACCATATATTTT.

The chain links TRBV11-3 to TRBJ2-3; D is perhaps TRBD1 (6 bases). CDR1 and CDR2 (germline): SGHNT, YENEEA. The CDR3 consists of 13 residues. V lost 4 bases to trimming and J lost 5 bases, with 10 bases between them. The DNA for the CDR3 is TGTGCCAGCAGCTCTCCCAGGGGAGATACGCAGTATTTT. It translates to CASSSPRGDTQYF.

The gene calls are TRBV5-4 and TRBJ1-4; TRBD1 aligns across 7 bases. With 2 bases clipped from V and 0 bases from J, the junction kept 1 base outside the gene matches. CDR1 SGHNT and CDR2 YYREEE come from the germline V gene (reference sequence). The CDR3 totals 15 residues. The CDR3 sequence: CASSFRGTTNEKLFF. CDR3 DNA sequence: TGTGCCAGCAGCTTCAGGGGGACAACTAATGAAAAACTGTTTTTT.

The rearrangement links TRBV7-2 to TRBJ1-2, with D possibly being TRBD1 (6 bases). The length of the CDR3 is 14 residues. V lost 2 bases, J lost 10 bases, and 17 bases lay in between. Per the germline V gene, CDR1 is SGHTA and CDR2 is FQGNSA. CDR3 sequence reads: CASSLLGGAKDYTF. CDR3 coding DNA: TGTGCCAGCAGCTTACTAGGGGGGGCGAAAGACTACACCTTC.

The rearrangement uses TRBV9 and TRBJ2-5, with TRBD1 matching 8 bases. Losses at the gene ends were 4 bases for V and 3 bases for J; bases not matched to a gene: 11. Germline CDR1 SGDLS, CDR2 YYNGEE. The CDR3 sequence is 16 residues long. The DNA of the CDR3 is TGTGCCAGCAGCCCTGATCCCAGGGGGCGGGAAGAGACCCAGTACTTC. Protein: CASSPDPRGREETQYF.

The chain has TRBV5-1 and TRBJ2-7; 8 positions agree with TRBD2. The J segment lost 3 bases and the V segment lost 4 bases, leaving 9 bases of the junction unmatched. The length of the CDR3 is 15 residues. The germline V gene encodes CDR1 SGHRS and CDR2 YFSETQ. CDR3 loop: CASSPAGGAVYEQYF. The CDR3 DNA is TGCGCCAGCAGCCCCGCGGGGGGCGCGGTCTACGAGCAGTACTTC.